Here is one T cell receptor (beta chain) with its context. The data were obtained in a study of blood T cell repertoires in COVID-19. The overall study: In each case, the material was cDNA or gDNA derived from T cells, B-cell-depleted T cells, or PBMCs.

Seattle patients were enrolled during active infection and followed longitudinally. Original handling: Amplification with reference gene primers provided the estimates of nucleated cell counts. TCRdb's table, derived via immunoSEQ multiplex PCR, lists solely in-frame clones and lacks some. That table gives V, J and clone size, and the DNA gave D and trimming. Found here are under 450,000 clones, approximately 89% of them singletons; the top ten hold around 13%. Germline values: CDR1 SGHTA, CDR2 FQGNSA. The length of the CDR3 is 13 residues. V lost 1 base and J 2 bases, leaving 5 bases between the germline ends.

Sequencing input: peripheral blood. The sequence came from a woman in her forties or fifties with COVID-19, enrolled during active disease. The V gene is TRBV7-2, the J gene TRBJ1-2; no clear D gene. CDR3: CASSLGRNYGYTF. The CDR3 coding sequence is TGTGCCAGCAGCTTAGGGCGGAACTATGGCTACACCTTC.